The next 18 T cell receptor beta chains were all read from a single sample in a study of blood T cells in healthy people across ages. Primed by a sample-barcoded 5' primer and a J-beta primer mix, a second PCR proceeded for roughly 6 to 12 cycles. MiXCR, run by TCRdb on the 5' RACE reads, gives a single entry per CDR3 protein. The sample holds 870,000 or so distinct CDR3 sequences; more than 25% are singletons and the top ten take approximately 15%. Sample: blood. The receptors originated from an elderly woman in good health.

V gene TRBV12-3 or TRBV12-4 combines with J gene TRBJ1-1; no clear D. This CDR3 has 13 amino acids. Trimming removed 6 bases from V and 6 bases from J, with 14 bases in between. CDR3 region: CASSSQTSAEAFF. The CDR3 DNA reads as TGTGCCAGCAGCAGCCAAACATCTGCTGAAGCTTTCTTT.

This clonotype has a handful of counts. The V and J genes are TRBV12-3 or TRBV12-4 and TRBJ2-7, with 10 bases matching TRBD2. This CDR3 spans 16 amino acids. The junction had 14 bases not matched to a gene; V was cut back by 5 bases and J by 7 bases. The CDR3 here is CASSPHSGGNYNEQYF. The CDR3 DNA reads as TGTGCCAGCAGTCCCCATAGCGGGGGGAATTACAATGAGCAGTACTTC.

This clonotype was recorded at least ten times. The rearrangement joins TRBV5-1 to TRBJ1-2; weak D call: TRBD1 (6 bases). This CDR3 is 14 amino acids long. Germline V gene sequence: CDR1 SGHRS, CDR2 YFSETQ. Trimming left V 0 bases short and J 8 bases short, with 14 bases between. The CDR3 loop reads CASSLVPGQGGYTF. The CDR3, as DNA: TGCGCCAGCAGCTTGGTACCAGGTCAGGGGGGCTACACCTTC.

This clonotype showed up just a few times. This sequence may be a read error, since a much larger clone differs from it by one base. The rearrangement joins TRBV3-1 to TRBJ2-5; D might be TRBD1 or TRBD2, each matching 5 bases. The germline V gene encodes CDR1 LGHDT and CDR2 YNNKEL (reference sequence). This CDR3 contains 14 residues. With 4 bases removed from V and 11 bases from J, the gap between germline ends came to 20 bases. Written as DNA, the CDR3 is TGTGCCAGCAGCCCGGGACCACGCTACAATGAGCAGTACTTC. It specifies CASSPGPRYNEQYF.

A remark on this clonotype: This may be a read error, as it is one base from a much larger clone. This chain joins TRBV20-1 and TRBJ2-5, with a tentative D call TRBD1 (6 bases). The CDR3 runs to 13 residues. CDR1 and CDR2 from the germline V gene are DFQATT and SNEGSKA (reference sequence). V gave up 8 bases and J gave up 3 bases, with 16 bases separating them. This chain's CDR3 is CSPNKQGKETQYF. DNA of the CDR3: TGCAGTCCTAATAAACAGGGAAAAGAGACCCAGTACTTC.

This chain links TRBV7-9 with TRBJ2-5, with TRBD2 matching 7 bases. The CDR3 totals 17 residues. CDR1 SEHNR and CDR2 FQNEAQ come from the germline V gene (reference sequence). With 3 bases clipped from V and 7 bases from J, the junction kept 17 bases outside the gene matches. This chain's CDR3 is CASSFPPLAGREGTQYF. DNA of the CDR3: TGTGCCAGCAGCTTTCCCCCACTAGCAGGGAGGGAGGGGACCCAGTACTTC.

As concerns this clonotype: Since a much larger clone is just one base distant, this may be a read error. The chain recombines TRBV6-5 with TRBJ1-6; 7 nucleotides agree with TRBD1. Germline CDR1 MNHEY, CDR2 SVGAGI. CDR3 length: 14 residues. The V segment lost 6 bases and the J segment 6 bases; nucleotides outside the gene matches: 5. The CDR3 sequence: CASRGDSGNSPLHF. CDR3 DNA: TGTGCCAGCAGGGGGGACAGCGGTAATTCACCCCTCCACTTT.

This chain connects TRBV20-1 to TRBJ1-2; TRBD1 matches at 11 bases. Per germline, CDR1 DFQATT and CDR2 SNEGSKA (reference sequence). This CDR3 is 13 amino acids long. Trimming removed 5 bases from V and 5 bases from J; junction bases left unmatched: 4. The CDR3 sequence: CSALGQGAYGYTF. CDR3 nucleotides: TGCAGTGCTCTAGGACAGGGGGCATATGGCTACACCTTC.

This clonotype was observed many times. The chain has TRBV15 and TRBJ1-2, with D possibly TRBD1 on 5 matching bases. V lost 2 bases to trimming and J lost 0 bases, with 19 bases between them. From germline, CDR1 is LNHNV and CDR2 YYDKDF (reference sequence). This CDR3 contains 18 residues. The CDR3 loop is CATSRSPLTGPSNYGYTF. The CDR3 DNA reads TGTGCCACCAGCAGATCCCCGTTAACAGGACCTTCTAACTATGGCTACACCTTC.

As to this clonotype: This may come from a read error, since a much larger clone is one base off. This rearrangement joins TRBV6-1 to TRBJ2-7, with 7 nucleotides matching TRBD2. J was trimmed by 3 bases and V by 8 bases; bases with no gene match: 4. CDR1 and CDR2 (germline): MNHNS, SASEGT. The CDR3 runs 12 residues. This chain's CDR3 is CASPGGLYEQYF. CDR3 nucleotides: TGTGCCAGCCCGGGAGGCCTCTACGAGCAGTACTTC.

The chain carries TRBV5-1 and TRBJ2-3, with D tentatively TRBD1 (5 bases). The CDR3 length is 15 residues. V lost 0 bases to trimming and J lost 0 bases, with 8 bases between them. Germline-derived CDR1 and CDR2 are SGHRS and YFSETQ. This CDR3 reads CASSLVGHSTDTQYF. CDR3 nucleotides: TGCGCCAGCAGCTTGGTAGGACATAGCACAGATACGCAGTATTTT.

This clonotype has at least ten counts. This sequence joins TRBV20-1 and TRBJ2-1; 10 bases align to TRBD2. V shed 3 bases and J 0 bases; nucleotides not matched to a gene: 11. Germline values: CDR1 DFQATT, CDR2 SNEGSKA (reference sequence). The CDR3 is made up of 18 amino acids. CDR3 protein: CSASLIAGGPSSYNEQFF. The CDR3 DNA sequence: TGCAGTGCTAGTTTAATAGCGGGGGGCCCGAGCTCCTACAATGAGCAGTTCTTC.

This clonotype was seen a single time. This chain joins TRBV3-1 and TRBJ2-2; maybe TRBD1 (5 bases). Germline V gives CDR1 LGHDT, CDR2 YNNKEL (reference sequence). Between the trimmed V and J ends, which lost 5 bases and 3 bases, there was a span of 13 bases. This CDR3 is 15 amino acids long. The CDR3 bases are TGTGCCAGCAGCTCAGGGTCAGTTTACACCGGGGAGCTGTTTTTT. Its translation is CASSSGSVYTGELFF.

The chain joins TRBV30 to TRBJ2-7, with TRBD1 matching over 9 bases. Germline loops: CDR1 GTSNPN, CDR2 SVGIG (reference sequence). With V trimmed by 3 bases and J by 5 bases, 8 bases remained unmatched. The length of the CDR3 is 14 residues. The CDR3 sequence: CAWRGGDRVNEQYF. CDR3 DNA sequence: TGTGCCTGGAGGGGGGGGGACAGGGTTAACGAGCAGTACTTC.

Points on this clonotype: The junction differs from germline at one of its ends, possibly a read error. The chain combines TRBV12-3 or TRBV12-4 with TRBJ2-1, with 10 bases lining up with TRBD2. The CDR3 runs to 17 residues. Written as DNA, the CDR3 is TGTGCCAGCAGTTTGGGGACTAGCGTTGACTCCCACAATGAGCAGTTCTTC. Its protein is CASSLGTSVDSHNEQFF.

The genes are TRBV12-3 or TRBV12-4 and TRBJ2-3; a possible D gene is TRBD2 (6 bases). V lost 6 bases to trimming and J lost 8 bases, with 24 bases between them. The CDR3 extends over 16 amino acids. The CDR3 DNA reads TGTGCCAGCAGCCCGGAGGGATTGCACATTGGAGTTACGCAGTATTTT. Translating gives CASSPEGLHIGVTQYF.

In this sample, this clonotype turned up many times. This sequence joins TRBV6-6 and TRBJ2-1, with 12 bases lining up with TRBD2. The CDR3 sequence is 16 residues long. Looked up from germline, CDR1 is MNHNY and CDR2 is SVGAGI (reference sequence). The J segment lost 4 bases and the V segment lost 5 bases, leaving 6 bases of the junction unmatched. CDR3 sequence: CASSDPSGGAYNEQFF. The CDR3 DNA sequence: TGTGCCAGCAGTGATCCTAGCGGGGGGGCGTACAATGAGCAGTTCTTC.

This clonotype was observed a few times. The rearrangement links TRBV7-2 to TRBJ1-5, with TRBD1 matching 12 bases. Unmatched junction bases numbered 12, after V lost 1 base and J lost 11 bases. The CDR3 length is 17 residues. Germline CDR1 reads SGHTA; CDR2 reads FQGNSA. The CDR3: CASSLVGGTGGLTTQHF. CDR3 DNA sequence: TGTGCCAGCAGCTTAGTGGGCGGGACAGGGGGCCTCACGACCCAGCATTTT.